Listed below are T cell receptor beta chains from one sample, sequenced in a study of blood T cell repertoires in COVID-19. The assay was immunoSEQ multiplex PCR, and TCRdb's table has in-frame clones only and misses some. The sample lists a few hundred thousand clones, roughly 85% occurring once. The sequencing input was PBMCs or T cells enriched from blood (not recorded which). These receptors were collected from a man aged 40-49 years who had recovered from COVID-19. Each CDR3 is given with its conserved first and last residue. D genes are given only for firm matches. The size entry is marked missing in some rows and otherwise reads once, few, many or a size class.

clone_size | j_call | d_call | v_call | cdr3_aa | cdr3_nt
NA | TRBJ2-1 | TRBD2 | TRBV27 | CASSHGTSVSNEQFF | TGTGCCAGCAGTCACGGGACTAGCGTCAGCAATGAGCAGTTCTTC
NA | TRBJ2-7 | TRBD2 | TRBV6-2/TRBV6-3 | CASSYLAGAVYEQYF | TGTGCCAGCAGTTACCTGGCGGGAGCGGTTTACGAGCAGTACTTC
once | TRBJ2-1 | TRBD2 | TRBV7-3 | CASSLKFGTSGNEQFF | TGTGCCAGCAGCTTAAAATTCGGGACTAGCGGCAATGAGCAGTTCTTC
NA | TRBJ2-3 | NA | TRBV6-4 | CASSVEGHTDTQYF | TGTGCCAGCAGTGTGGAGGGCCACACAGATACGCAGTATTTT
NA | TRBJ2-5 | TRBD1 | TRBV11-3 | CASSPRDSNQETQYF | TGTGCCAGCAGCCCCCGGGACAGTAACCAAGAGACCCAGTACTTC
NA | TRBJ1-2 | NA | TRBV7-9 | CASSSRPGTPDEGYTF | TGTGCCAGCAGCTCACGGCCAGGGACACCCGACGAGGGCTACACCTTC
few | TRBJ2-7 | NA | TRBV4-2 | CASSQVQRGPSSYEQYF | TGTGCCAGCAGCCAAGTTCAAAGAGGCCCAAGCTCCTACGAGCAGTACTTC
NA | TRBJ2-7 | NA | TRBV5-1 | CASSLAHEYEQYF | TGCGCCAGCAGCTTGGCCCATGAGTACGAGCAGTACTTC
NA | TRBJ2-7 | TRBD2 | TRBV19 | CASSILAGTSYEQYF | TGTGCCAGTAGTATACTAGCGGGTACTTCCTACGAGCAGTACTTC
NA | TRBJ2-5 | TRBD2 | TRBV30 | CAGTSGNQETQYF | TGTGCCGGGACTAGCGGAAACCAAGAGACCCAGTACTTC
NA | TRBJ2-7 | NA | TRBV5-5 | CASSLAGGEVVSSYEQYF | TGTGCCAGCAGCTTGGCCGGCGGTGAAGTCGTGAGCTCCTACGAGCAGTACTTC
NA | TRBJ2-1 | NA | TRBV2 | CASSDHRGEQFF | TGTGCCAGCAGTGATCATCGGGGGGAGCAGTTCTTC
NA | TRBJ1-1 | NA | TRBV19 | CASSGDGGGEAFF | TGTGCCAGTAGCGGGGACGGGGGAGGTGAAGCTTTCTTT
once | TRBJ1-1 | TRBD1 | TRBV3-1/TRBV3-2 | CASSSTGRNTEAFF | TGTGCCAGCAGTTCGACAGGGAGGAACACTGAAGCTTTCTTT
few | TRBJ1-2 | TRBD1 | TRBV7-9 | CASSSQGAGGYTF | TGTGCCAGCAGCTCACAGGGGGCAGGGGGCTACACCTTC
once | TRBJ2-5 | NA | TRBV7-2 | CASSLGARGGGQETQYF | TGTGCCAGCAGCTTAGGGGCGCGGGGAGGAGGCCAAGAGACCCAGTACTTC
NA | TRBJ2-7 | TRBD2 | TRBV7-9 | CASSPTSDFYEQYF | TGTGCCAGCAGCCCGACTAGCGATTTCTACGAGCAGTACTTC
NA | TRBJ2-7 | NA | TRBV27 | CASSLGSGLYEQYF | TGTGCCAGCAGTTTAGGCAGCGGCCTTTACGAGCAGTACTTC
NA | TRBJ2-4 | NA | TRBV7-8 | CASSLGTGTPSFQYF | TGTGCCAGCAGCTTAGGAACCGGGACTCCGAGTTTTCAGTACTTC
NA | TRBJ2-2 | TRBD2 | TRBV4-1 | CASSQELGGSTGELFF | TGCGCCAGCAGCCAAGAATTAGGCGGGAGTACCGGGGAGCTGTTTTTT
many | TRBJ2-1 | NA | TRBV2 | CATTLKPYNEQFF | TGTGCCACCACTCTTAAACCCTACAATGAGCAGTTCTTC
NA | TRBJ2-2 | NA | TRBV5-1 | CASSFAGNTGELFF | TGCGCCAGCAGCTTCGCGGGAAACACCGGGGAGCTGTTTTTT